This paragraph reports one T cell receptor beta chain. Its specificity is not known. Trimming removed 4 bases at V and 3 bases at J, with 17 bases between. Germline CDR1 is SEHNR and CDR2 is FQNEAQ (reference sequence). There are 16 residues in the CDR3. These data are taken from a study of T-cell memory formation after mild COVID-19. Study context: Largely donor-specific sequence clusters came from a couple of donors.

Overall study findings and caveats: Day 15 to 85 contracting clones showed balanced CD4/CD8; day 15 to 37 expanders favored CD4+.

TCRdb recomputed calls from the 5' RACE reads with MiXCR, one row per CDR3 protein. The data hold approximately 300,000 distinct CDR3 sequences, with less than 20% observed a single time. This sequence originates from a man in his late teens or twenties who had mild COVID-19 (a few samples of this study predate the infection). Cell type and time point are not known. The rearrangement links TRBV7-9 to TRBJ2-3; D unresolved. The specimen was PBMCs or a T cell subset sorted from them (not recorded which). DNA for the CDR3: TGTGCCAGCAGCTCCCCCTTGGGTCAGAGAACAGATACGCAGTATTTT. Its translation: CASSSPLGQRTDTQYF.